A selection of T cell receptor beta chains follows, all from one sample in a study of blood T cell repertoires in COVID-19. Assay: immunoSEQ multiplex PCR; the TCRdb copy retains only in-frame clones and omits some. The table has about 60,000 clones, about 77% seen once; the top ten hold 25%. Sequenced material: peripheral blood. These TCRs come from a human donor in a cohort sampled during active COVID-19. Both conserved end residues are part of each CDR3. A D gene is named only where the DNA matches it firmly. The size of a clone is reported for some rows only, either as once, few or many, or as a class for expanded clones.

CDR3 DNA,CDR3 protein,V gene,J gene,D gene,CDR3 length,clone size
TGCGCCAGCAGTCCCTTCGCGGGAGGAGTAACCGGGGAGCTGTTTTTT,CASSPFAGGVTGELFF,TRBV10-1,TRBJ2-2,TRBD2,16,NA
TGTGCCAGCAGCCAAGAGGGGACAGCAACTGGCTACACCTTC,CASSQEGTATGYTF,TRBV3-1/TRBV3-2,TRBJ1-2,TRBD1,14,NA
TGCGCCAGCAGCTGGGAGACAGGTCTCTCTGGAAACACCATATATTTT,CASSWETGLSGNTIYF,TRBV5-1,TRBJ1-3,NA,16,few
TGTGCCAGCAGAGAAACAGGGAACACCGGGGAGCTGTTTTTT,CASRETGNTGELFF,TRBV6-6,TRBJ2-2,NA,14,NA
TGCGCCAGCAGGACGGACAGGGGTGGCTACACCTTC,CASRTDRGGYTF,TRBV5-1,TRBJ1-2,TRBD1,12,NA
TGTGCCAGCAGCAAAGAGGGGACAGGGGGCCAAGAGACCCAGTACTTC,CASSKEGTGGQETQYF,TRBV7-3,TRBJ2-5,TRBD1,16,NA
TGTGCCACCAGCAGAGTATATCAGCCCCAGCATTTT,CATSRVYQPQHF,TRBV15,TRBJ1-5,NA,12,NA
TGTGCCACCCGCAGGGTTCCCCCCTACGAGCAGTACTTC,CATRRVPPYEQYF,TRBV28,TRBJ2-7,NA,13,NA
TGCAGTGCTACAGGGCTGTATGGCTACACCTTC,CSATGLYGYTF,TRBV20-1,TRBJ1-2,NA,11,NA
TGTGCCAGCAGTGACCGCGGCCGCGGAGGTAGGTGGTTT,CASSDRGRGGRWF,TRBV6-1,TRBJ1-5,NA,13,NA
TGTGCCAGCAGCCGGGGACCGGGACTAGCGGGTGAAGCCAAAAACATTCAGTACTTC,CASSRGPGLAGEAKNIQYF,TRBV4-2,TRBJ2-4,TRBD2,19,NA
TGTGCCAGCAGCCAGAGGCTGAATGAAAAACTGTTTTTT,CASSQRLNEKLFF,TRBV3-1/TRBV3-2,TRBJ1-4,NA,13,NA
TGTGCCAGCAGTGAACAGACAGCCACCTACAATGAGCAGTTCTTC,CASSEQTATYNEQFF,TRBV6-1,TRBJ2-1,NA,15,NA
TGTGCCAGCAGTTTAGGCAGGGTGGATGGCTACACCTTC,CASSLGRVDGYTF,TRBV28,TRBJ1-2,NA,13,NA
TGTGCCTGGAGTGAAATGGGTTGGCGGCCCTACGAGCAGTACTTC,CAWSEMGWRPYEQYF,TRBV30,TRBJ2-7,NA,15,NA
TGTGCCAGCAGCTTAGGCAGGGCTAATCAGCCCCAGCATTTT,CASSLGRANQPQHF,TRBV13,TRBJ1-5,NA,14,NA
TGTGCCAGCAGCGTAGGTGGGCTAGCGTACAATGAGCAGTTCTTC,CASSVGGLAYNEQFF,TRBV9,TRBJ2-1,NA,15,NA
TGTGCCAGCAGCTCCGACTGGGGCGCGGTCCACAATGAGCAGTTCTTC,CASSSDWGAVHNEQFF,TRBV5-6,TRBJ2-1,NA,16,NA
TGTGCCAGCAGCCAGCCAACTGGAGATAATGAGGGTTTCTTT,CASSQPTGDNEGFF,TRBV4-2,TRBJ1-1,NA,14,once
TGTGCCAGTAGTGCCCGACAGGGGGCGATGAATAATTCACCCCTCCACTTT,CASSARQGAMNNSPLHF,TRBV19,TRBJ1-6,TRBD1,17,NA
TGTGCCAGCAGCTTCCAACAGGGAGCTGAAGCTTTCTTT,CASSFQQGAEAFF,TRBV7-2,TRBJ1-1,NA,13,few
TGTGCCAGCAGTAAACGGACAGGGACTGAGACCCAGTACTTC,CASSKRTGTETQYF,TRBV5-6,TRBJ2-5,TRBD1,14,NA
TGTGCCAGCAGCCTCCGGGACAGGGGCACTGAAGCTTTCTTT,CASSLRDRGTEAFF,TRBV7-2,TRBJ1-1,TRBD1,14,NA
TGCGCCAGCAGCTTAGATGGACAGAAAATGAACACTGAAGCTTTCTTT,CASSLDGQKMNTEAFF,TRBV5-1,TRBJ1-1,NA,16,few
TGTGCCAGCAGTTTAGGTAGAGGACTAGCGGGGAGAAATAATTATCAAGAGACCCAGTACTTC,CASSLGRGLAGRNNYQETQYF,TRBV27,TRBJ2-5,TRBD2,21,NA
TGTGCCAGCAGTTACCACGACGCACTAGCGGGGTTAGCCAAAAACATTCAGTACTTC,CASSYHDALAGLAKNIQYF,TRBV6-2/TRBV6-3,TRBJ2-4,TRBD2,19,NA
TGTGCCAGCAGTTTAGACGGGAATTCACCCCTCCACTTT,CASSLDGNSPLHF,TRBV12-3/TRBV12-4,TRBJ1-6,NA,13,NA
TGTGCCAGCAGTTTTCAGGGGTCGTCGAATCAGCCCCAGCATTTT,CASSFQGSSNQPQHF,TRBV28,TRBJ1-5,NA,15,NA
TGCAGCGTTGAAGATGGAGGTCAAGCCCAGCATTTT,CSVEDGGQAQHF,TRBV29-1,TRBJ1-5,NA,12,NA
TGTGCCAGCAGCCAAGATGCCAGGGGGGAAGCTTTCTTT,CASSQDARGEAFF,TRBV3-1/TRBV3-2,TRBJ1-1,TRBD1,13,NA
TGTGCCACCCGGGACTGGCGGGCTAATGAAAAACTGTTTTTT,CATRDWRANEKLFF,TRBV25-1,TRBJ1-4,NA,14,NA
TGTGCCAGCAGGACAGGGGGCGGACGAAACATTCAGTACTTC,CASRTGGGRNIQYF,TRBV28,TRBJ2-4,TRBD1,14,NA
TGTGCCAGCAGCCTACAGGGGACCGCGAACACTGAAGCTTTCTTT,CASSLQGTANTEAFF,TRBV7-9,TRBJ1-1,TRBD1,15,NA
TGTGCCAGCAGTTTAAGGGAGAGAGGCACTGAAGCTTTCTTT,CASSLRERGTEAFF,TRBV27,TRBJ1-1,NA,14,NA
TGCGCCAGCAGCTTCATGGGAGGCTCGAACACCGGGGAGCTGTTTTTT,CASSFMGGSNTGELFF,TRBV5-1,TRBJ2-2,NA,16,NA
TGTGCCAGCAGTTTGGCGACGGCGGATAATGAAAAACTGTTTTTT,CASSLATADNEKLFF,TRBV28,TRBJ1-4,NA,15,once
TGTGCCAGCAGCTTCAGTGGGACAGGGTGGGTTGAGCAGTACTTC,CASSFSGTGWVEQYF,TRBV7-8,TRBJ2-7,TRBD1,15,once
TGTGCCAGCAGCACGATTAGGAATGGCGGAGCTTTCTTT,CASSTIRNGGAFF,TRBV7-2,TRBJ1-1,NA,13,NA
TGTGCCAGCAGCTTAGCGCAGGGGGAAAGCACAGATACGCAGTATTTT,CASSLAQGESTDTQYF,TRBV7-8,TRBJ2-3,TRBD1,16,NA
TGTGCCAGTAGTTCGGTCGGGACAGCTACCGCCCGAGCTTTCTTT,CASSSVGTATARAFF,TRBV19,TRBJ1-1,TRBD1,15,NA
TGTGCCAGCAGCGTCCGTAAGGGGGATTGCAATCAGCCCCAGCATTTT,CASSVRKGDCNQPQHF,TRBV21-1,TRBJ1-5,NA,16,NA
TGTGCCAGCAGCCAAGATTGGGGACAGGGTATTTTGAACACCATATATTTT,CASSQDWGQGILNTIYF,TRBV4-2,TRBJ1-3,TRBD1,17,once
TGTGCCAGCAGCGTAGGTCCCGGGACTAGCGGAATTAATGAGCAGTTCTTC,CASSVGPGTSGINEQFF,TRBV9,TRBJ2-1,TRBD2,17,once
TGTGCCAGCAGTTCCTGGACAGGGACCAACGAGCAGTACTTC,CASSSWTGTNEQYF,TRBV6-6,TRBJ2-7,TRBD1,14,NA
TGTGCCAGCAGCGGGATGGCAGGGCAGGGGAACACTGAAGCTTTCTTT,CASSGMAGQGNTEAFF,TRBV5-4,TRBJ1-1,NA,16,NA
TGCGCCAGCAGCTCGTCCCCGGGGAATGAGCAGTTCTTC,CASSSSPGNEQFF,TRBV5-1,TRBJ2-1,NA,13,NA
TGCGCCAGCAGCCCCGGGGAGGGCACTGAAGCTTTCTTT,CASSPGEGTEAFF,TRBV5-1,TRBJ1-1,NA,13,NA
TGTGCCAGCAGTGATGGTAGTAGTTACGAGCAGTACTTC,CASSDGSSYEQYF,TRBV6-1,TRBJ2-7,NA,13,NA
TGTGCCAGCAGTGGAGGCGCGGGGGCCGCACTCCCCCAAGAGACCCAGTACTTC,CASSGGAGAALPQETQYF,TRBV28,TRBJ2-5,NA,18,few
TGTGCCAGCAGTTTATCGGGGGCTGGCTGGGTGGAGACCCAGTACTTC,CASSLSGAGWVETQYF,TRBV27,TRBJ2-5,NA,16,NA
TGTGCCAGCAGCCCGGAGGGGCTTGACTATGGCTACACCTTC,CASSPEGLDYGYTF,TRBV11-3,TRBJ1-2,NA,14,many